These 10 T cell receptor beta chains were sequenced from one sample in a study of blood T cell repertoires in COVID-19. The data were produced by immunoSEQ multiplex PCR, yet TCRdb's version contains in-frame clones alone and is incomplete. Of 200,000 to 300,000 clones detected, roughly 86% appear once; the ten largest clones hold over 7.5%. The specimen was peripheral blood. Every receptor here comes from a man in his forties or fifties who had recovered from COVID-19.

The genes are TRBV9 and TRBJ2-6; D is possibly TRBD2 (5 bases). CDR3 length: 15 amino acids. In germline, CDR1 is SGDLS, CDR2 YYNGEE. Trimming took off 7 bases at V and 2 bases at J, with 13 bases between the two ends. The CDR3 region has the DNA TGTGCCAGCCTAATAGAGGGTACTGGGGCCAACGTCCTGACTTTC. It encodes CASLIEGTGANVLTF.

J is TRBJ2-3 and V is TRBV5-1; D is possibly TRBD1 (6 bases). The CDR3 runs 15 residues. V lost 1 base to trimming and J lost 0 bases, with 9 bases between them. Germline V CDR1 and CDR2: SGHRS, YFSETQ. In DNA form, the CDR3 reads TGCGCCAGCAGCTTGCAGGACAGAAGCACAGATACGCAGTATTTT. As protein: CASSLQDRSTDTQYF.

J is TRBJ2-7 and V is TRBV3-1 (or the pseudogene TRBV3-2); 9 bases align to TRBD2. Germline V CDR1 and CDR2: LGHDT, YNNKEL (reference sequence). The junction had 4 bases not matched to a gene; V was cut back by 3 bases and J by 1 base. CDR3 length: 15 residues. CDR3 amino acids: CASSQVAGASYEQYF. The DNA for the CDR3 is TGTGCCAGCAGCCAGGTAGCGGGGGCGTCCTACGAGCAGTACTTC.

For the CDR3, the DNA is TGTGCCAGCAGCCCCCGCACAACAGGGGGGGAGCAGTACTTC. Translating it yields CASSPRTTGGEQYF. The gene calls are TRBV7-2 and TRBJ2-7; 8 bases fit TRBD1. The germline V gene encodes CDR1 SGHTA and CDR2 FQGNSA. The length of the CDR3 is 14 residues. With V trimmed by 5 bases and J by 7 bases, 10 bases remained unmatched.

The chain combines TRBV5-6 with TRBJ2-1; 11 nucleotides align to TRBD2. The ends lost 1 base at V and 9 bases at J; junction bases unmatched: 12. This CDR3 contains 17 residues. Germline V CDR1 and CDR2: SGHDT, YYEEEE. The CDR3 nucleotides are TGTGCCAGCAGCTTGAACGGCCTAGCGGGAGGTACCGGTGAGCAGTTCTTC. Amino acid sequence: CASSLNGLAGGTGEQFF.

J is TRBJ2-3 and V is TRBV7-2, with D possibly matching TRBD2 (7 bases). The length of the CDR3 is 16 residues. Germline V gives CDR1 SGHTA, CDR2 FQGNSA. The germline V and J ends were trimmed by 0 bases and 3 bases, with 13 bases remaining between them. The CDR3 protein is CASSLALARGTDTQYF. CDR3 DNA sequence: TGTGCCAGCAGCTTAGCACTAGCGAGGGGGACAGATACGCAGTATTTT. Full variable domain (missing parts from reference TRBV7-2 and TRBJ2-3): GAGVSQSPSNKVTEKGKDVELRCDPISGHTALYWYRQSLGQGLEFLIYFQGNSAPDKSGLPSDRFSAERTGGSVSTLTIQRTQQEDSAVYLCASSLALARGTDTQYFGPGTRLTVL.

The chain recombines TRBV24-1 with TRBJ2-3; D possibly corresponds to TRBD2 (6 bases). The germline gives CDR1 KGHDR, CDR2 SFDVKD. Between the trimmed V and J ends, which lost 5 bases and 4 bases, there was a span of 9 bases. The CDR3 spans 13 residues. This chain's CDR3 is CATSGDFADTQYF. CDR3 nucleotide sequence: TGTGCCACCAGTGGGGACTTTGCAGATACGCAGTATTTT.

Written as DNA, the CDR3 is TGTGCCAGCAGCTTAGATCCCGCCGGGACAGGGTCCAATGAGCAGTTCTTC. Its protein product is CASSLDPAGTGSNEQFF. The chain has TRBV11-3 and TRBJ2-1; 9 bases line up with TRBD1. CDR3 size: 17 residues. Germline lookup yields CDR1 SGHNT and CDR2 YENEEA. J gave up 6 bases and V 0 bases, and 9 bases lay outside the gene matches.

The chain uses TRBV6-5 and TRBJ1-1, with TRBD1 matching over 8 bases. The CDR3 loop spans 13 amino acids. Germline V CDR1 and CDR2: MNHEY, SVGAGI. Trimming took 9 bases from V and 4 from J; bases not matched to a gene: 7. CDR3 sequence: CASSRGRGTEAFF. CDR3 DNA sequence: TGTGCCAGTTCCAGGGGGCGAGGCACTGAAGCTTTCTTT.

The chain is built from TRBV12-5 and TRBJ2-7; D ambiguous. CDR3 length: 11 amino acids. Trimming shortened V by 6 bases and J by 7 bases, and 10 bases separated the two germline ends. Per the germline V gene, CDR1 is LGHNT and CDR2 is FRNRAP. DNA for the CDR3: TGTGCTAGTGGCCGAGGAGTGGAGCAGTACTTC. Translating gives CASGRGVEQYF.